One TCR beta chain is described in this entry. Its antigen is currently unknown. TCRdb analysed the 5' RACE reads with MiXCR anew, one entry per CDR3 protein. Among fewer than 650,000 distinct CDR3 sequences listed, 20% to 25% were seen once. This sample was taken from a study of T cells after yellow fever vaccination. Overall study: Fractions of low cell number were prepared using SMART-Seq v4 Ultra Low Input. Study-wide results and limits: A minor fraction of clonotypes spanned both CD4 and CD8 compartments. Most clones from primary vaccination were detected again post-booster (about 95% CD4, roughly 91% CD8). A weaker secondary response peaked on day 5, the primary on day 15.

This CDR3 contains 16 residues. Germline V gives CDR1 MGHDK, CDR2 SYGVNS. The V and J ends lost 6 bases and 0 bases, in that order; junction bases with no gene match: 9. The source material was PBMCs, sampled more than 20 days after the first yellow fever vaccination. This TCR was recovered from a man aged 18 to 35 who received the YFV17D yellow fever vaccine. V gene TRBV25-1 combines with J gene TRBJ2-7; TRBD1 matches at 9 bases. CDR3 region: CASRQGARENSYEQYV. The CDR3 DNA reads as TGTGCCAGCAGACAGGGGGCCAGGGAAAACTCCTACGAGCAGTACGTC.